The 21 T cell receptor beta chains below were found in one sample sequenced in a study of blood T cell repertoires in COVID-19. Some clones are missing from TCRdb's copy, which holds only in-frame ones; the method was immunoSEQ multiplex PCR. Here the sample spans roughly 160,000 clones, around 90% being singletons. Sequenced sample: peripheral blood. These receptors all come from a man aged 55 to 70 with acute or convalescent COVID-19.

The CDR3 DNA is TGTGCCAGCAGTCACGCCAAGCAGGGCAACTATGGCTACACCTTC. It translates to CASSHAKQGNYGYTF. The chain is built from TRBV27 and TRBJ1-2, with D tentatively TRBD1 (5 bases). V lost 5 bases, J lost 2 bases, and 15 bases lay in between. This CDR3 region has 15 residues. In germline, CDR1 is MNHEY, CDR2 SMNVEV (reference sequence).

The chain joins TRBV10-3 to TRBJ2-7; weak D call: TRBD1 (5 bases). Germline lookup yields CDR1 ENHRY and CDR2 SYGVKD. This CDR3 region has 14 residues. Between the trimmed V and J ends, which lost 7 bases and 2 bases, there was a span of 15 bases. The CDR3 spells CAITSPDRPYEQYV. For the CDR3, the DNA is TGTGCCATCACCTCCCCCGACAGACCCTACGAGCAGTACGTC.

The chain links TRBV7-2 to TRBJ1-5, with D unclear. The V and J ends lost 1 base and 0 bases respectively, with 10 bases between them. The CDR3 has 16 residues. Germline V gene data show CDR1 as SGHTA and CDR2 as FQGNSA. CDR3 nucleotides: TGTGCCAGCAGCTTAGATACAATTTATAGCAATCAGCCCCAGCATTTT. Translation: CASSLDTIYSNQPQHF.

The table lists this clone with a few counts. This rearrangement joins TRBV5-4 to TRBJ1-3, with TRBD1 matching over 7 bases. The germline V gene has CDR1 SGHNT and CDR2 YYREEE (reference sequence). CDR3 length equals 15 residues. The junction had 0 bases not matched to a gene; V was cut back by 0 bases and J by 0 bases. The CDR3 sequence: CASSLDRGSGNTIYF. In DNA, the CDR3 is TGTGCCAGCAGCTTGGACAGGGGCTCTGGAAACACCATATATTTT.

The rearrangement links TRBV6-5 to TRBJ1-3; possible D gene TRBD1, 5 bases. The CDR3 runs to 14 residues. V gave up 6 bases and J gave up 3 bases, with 12 bases separating them. Germline lookup yields CDR1 MNHEY and CDR2 SVGAGI. CDR3 amino acids: CASSPGGVGNTIYF. The CDR3 nucleotides read TGTGCCAGCAGCCCGGGGGGGGTTGGAAACACCATATATTTT.

V is TRBV10-3 and J is TRBJ2-3, with 8 bases fitting TRBD1. The V gene's germline CDR1 is ENHRY and CDR2 SYGVKD. The CDR3 extends over 16 amino acids. V trimming: 3 bases; J trimming: 2 bases; junction bases outside the gene matches: 7. CDR3 in amino acids: CAISDPKDRATDTQYF. The CDR3 DNA follows: TGTGCCATCAGTGACCCAAAGGACAGGGCCACAGATACGCAGTATTTT.

The chain links TRBV30 to TRBJ1-3, with unresolved D. Germline values: CDR1 GTSNPN, CDR2 SVGIG (reference sequence). The V and J ends lost 0 bases and 3 bases respectively, with 9 bases between them. The CDR3 has 14 amino acids. The CDR3 sequence: CAWSVPEFGNTIYF. CDR3 sequence (DNA): TGTGCCTGGAGTGTACCGGAGTTTGGAAACACCATATATTTT.

The chain links TRBV27 to TRBJ1-5; tentatively, D is TRBD1 (6 bases). CDR3 length equals 17 residues. From germline, CDR1 is MNHEY and CDR2 SMNVEV (reference sequence). V was cut by 7 bases and J by 1 base, with 20 bases left in between. Here the CDR3 DNA reads TGTGCCAGCACTCCCTTTGGGGGGGCGGCGAGCAATCAGCCCCAGCATTTT. Encoded protein: CASTPFGGAASNQPQHF.

The V gene is TRBV24-1, the J gene TRBJ2-3, with 15 bases matching TRBD2. The length of the CDR3 is 17 residues. J gave up 3 bases and V 6 bases, and 6 bases lay outside the gene matches. Germline CDR1 reads KGHDR; CDR2 reads SFDVKD. Here the CDR3 reads CATSRWTSGGATDTQYF. As DNA, the CDR3 is TGTGCCACCAGTCGGTGGACTAGCGGGGGGGCAACAGATACGCAGTATTTT.

J is TRBJ2-7 and V is TRBV19; TRBD2 matches at 10 bases. Per the germline V gene, CDR1 is LNHDA and CDR2 is SQIVND (reference sequence). V lost 8 bases, J lost 4 bases, and 17 bases stayed unmatched. The CDR3 totals 17 residues. CDR3 coding DNA: TGTGCCAGTTCACCGGGACGGGAGCTTAGCGGGAGGTACGAGCAGTACTTC. It is translated as CASSPGRELSGRYEQYF.

This chain joins TRBV9 and TRBJ2-1; TRBD2 matches at 14 bases. The CDR3 runs 14 residues. Germline V gene lookup returns CDR1 SGDLS and CDR2 YYNGEE. V was pared by 4 bases and J by 10 bases, with 4 bases of the junction left unmatched. CDR3 sequence (DNA): TGTGCCAGCAGCCCAGGACTAGCGGGAGGAGAGCAGTTCTTC. Translating it yields CASSPGLAGGEQFF. The full variable domain, its missing parts supplied by reference TRBV9 and TRBJ2-1, is DSGVTQTPKHLITATGQRVTLRCSPRSGDLSVYWYQQSLDQGLQFLIQYYNGEERAKGNILERFSAQQFPDLHSELNLSSLELGDSALYFCASSPGLAGGEQFFGPGTRLTVL.

This chain joins TRBV5-1 and TRBJ1-2; TRBD1 might be the D (6 bases). The germline V gene encodes CDR1 SGHRS and CDR2 YFSETQ. Trimming took 4 bases from V and 2 from J, leaving 15 bases between them. The CDR3 consists of 15 residues. CDR3 region: CASSMDGTTNYGYTF. The CDR3 DNA follows: TGCGCCAGCAGCATGGACGGGACAACCAACTATGGCTACACCTTC.

The J gene is TRBJ2-7, the V gene TRBV9; the match to TRBD2 covers 14 bases. The CDR3 runs to 19 residues. The J segment lost 2 bases and the V segment lost 0 bases, leaving 10 bases of the junction unmatched. The V gene's germline CDR1 is SGDLS and CDR2 YYNGEE. Here the CDR3 reads CASSVGLGLAGEGPYEQYF. In DNA form, the CDR3 reads TGTGCCAGCAGCGTAGGATTGGGACTAGCGGGAGAAGGCCCCTACGAGCAGTACTTC. Full variable domain (outside the CDR3, taken from reference TRBV9 and TRBJ2-7): DSGVTQTPKHLITATGQRVTLRCSPRSGDLSVYWYQQSLDQGLQFLIQYYNGEERAKGNILERFSAQQFPDLHSELNLSSLELGDSALYFCASSVGLGLAGEGPYEQYFGPGTRLTVT.

Remarks on this clone: Other nucleotide sequences in the sample specify the same CDR3. The rearrangement links TRBV6-5 to TRBJ1-5; 7 bases fit TRBD1. Germline CDR1 and CDR2: MNHEY and SVGAGI. V gave up 6 bases and J gave up 5 bases; unmatched junction bases: 7. The CDR3 runs to 14 residues. The CDR3 spells CASSPTGVDQPQHF. In DNA form, the CDR3 reads TGTGCCAGCAGCCCCACAGGGGTTGATCAGCCCCAGCATTTT.

The genes are TRBV5-1 and TRBJ2-1, with TRBD2 matching 12 bases. The V gene end was trimmed by 5 bases and the J gene end by 7 bases; junction bases not matched to a gene: 7. The CDR3 covers 15 residues. CDR1 is SGHRS, CDR2 YFSETQ, per germline. CDR3 sequence: CASSLAGGSGNEQFF. The DNA of the CDR3 is TGCGCCAGCAGTCTAGCGGGAGGGTCTGGGAATGAGCAGTTCTTC.

The rearrangement links TRBV5-5 to TRBJ1-5; TRBD1 matches 7 bases. The J segment lost 4 bases and the V segment lost 4 bases, leaving 8 bases of the junction unmatched. Germline CDR1 SGHKS, CDR2 YYEKEE (reference sequence). The CDR3 loop spans 15 amino acids. CDR3 sequence: CASSEPDRENQPQHF. The CDR3 DNA is TGTGCCAGCAGCGAACCAGACAGGGAAAATCAGCCCCAGCATTTT.

The chain links TRBV7-9 to TRBJ2-7; tentative D call: TRBD2 (6 bases). The CDR3 runs 15 residues. Germline V CDR1 and CDR2: SEHNR, FQNEAQ (reference sequence). V was cut by 2 bases and J by 3 bases, with 14 bases left in between. The CDR3 DNA reads as TGTGCCAGCAGCTTACTCGGGGGAAGAGGCTACGAGCAGTACTTC. Encoded protein: CASSLLGGRGYEQYF.

The V gene is TRBV28, the J gene TRBJ1-3; D not resolved. The CDR3 has 12 amino acids. Germline V gene lookup returns CDR1 MDHEN and CDR2 SYDVKM. V was pared by 7 bases and J by 3 bases, with 7 bases between. CDR3 sequence: CASKADGNTIYF. CDR3 DNA sequence: TGTGCCAGCAAGGCGGATGGAAACACCATATATTTT.

The chain has TRBV5-5 and TRBJ2-2, with D perhaps TRBD2 (5 bases). The V and J ends lost 4 bases and 7 bases respectively, with 20 bases between them. The germline V gene encodes CDR1 SGHKS and CDR2 YYEKEE (reference sequence). CDR3 length: 16 residues. The CDR3 reads CASSALSGKRIGELFF. CDR3 nucleotides: TGTGCCAGCAGCGCACTTTCGGGAAAGCGGATCGGGGAGCTGTTTTTT.

The CDR3 DNA reads as TGTGCCAGCAGCTTAAGGCCTAGCGGGGGAACCGGGGAGCTGTTTTTT. Protein product: CASSLRPSGGTGELFF. The chain uses TRBV7-3 and TRBJ2-2; 10 nucleotides align to TRBD2. The J segment lost 5 bases and the V segment lost 1 base, leaving 4 bases of the junction unmatched. The CDR3 length is 16 residues. Germline-derived CDR1 and CDR2 are SGHTA and FQGTGA.

CDR3 region: CASSVVSSGSGGNEQFF. The CDR3 region has the DNA TGTGCCAGCAGCGTAGTTTCCAGCGGGAGTGGGGGCAATGAGCAGTTCTTC. This chain uses TRBV9 with TRBJ2-1, with 8 bases aligning to TRBD2. CDR1 and CDR2 from the germline V gene are SGDLS and YYNGEE. CDR3 size: 17 residues. Trimming at V came to 0 bases and at J to 6 bases, leaving 11 bases not matched to a gene.